This T cell receptor (beta chain) was recovered during a study of T cell responses to AZD1222 COVID-19 vaccine. Method: immunoSEQ multiplex PCR; TCRdb's copy keeps in-frame clones and lacks some. This repertoire shows over 70,000 clones, approximately 90% found once; its top ten account for approximately 5%. Second-dose timings of about 4 or about 12 weeks were pooled. Overall study results and limits: White British donors predominated, females outnumbered males, and clonal diversity was possibly underestimated. Spike-wide vaccine-associated CD4 TCRs dominated at 160-218 and 743-854. The repertoires were collected only after the peak T cell response.

Note on this clone: Its antigen is unidentified.

This clonotype was sampled from an adult who received the AZD1222 COVID-19 vaccine. The sequenced sample was peripheral blood, obtained 28 days after the second AZD1222 dose.

The DNA for the CDR3 is TGTGCCAGCAGTTTTCTGGACAGGGATAATCAGCCCCAGCATTTT. This translates into CASSFLDRDNQPQHF. The gene calls are TRBV28 and TRBJ1-5; 8 positions agree with TRBD1. Germline CDR1 is MDHEN and CDR2 is SYDVKM. The CDR3 consists of 15 residues. V shed 3 bases, J shed 4 bases, and the junction held 5 bases outside the gene matches.